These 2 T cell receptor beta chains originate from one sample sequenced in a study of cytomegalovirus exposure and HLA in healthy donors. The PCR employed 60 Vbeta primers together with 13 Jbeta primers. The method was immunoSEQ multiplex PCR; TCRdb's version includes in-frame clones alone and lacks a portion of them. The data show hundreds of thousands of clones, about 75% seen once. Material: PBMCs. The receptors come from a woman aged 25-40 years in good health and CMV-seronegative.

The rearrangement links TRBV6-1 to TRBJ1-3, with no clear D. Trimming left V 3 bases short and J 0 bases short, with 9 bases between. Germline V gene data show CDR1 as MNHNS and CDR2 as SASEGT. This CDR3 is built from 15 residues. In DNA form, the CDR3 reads TGTGCCAGCAGTGAGGGCAGCCACTCTGGAAACACCATATATTTT. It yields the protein CASSEGSHSGNTIYF.

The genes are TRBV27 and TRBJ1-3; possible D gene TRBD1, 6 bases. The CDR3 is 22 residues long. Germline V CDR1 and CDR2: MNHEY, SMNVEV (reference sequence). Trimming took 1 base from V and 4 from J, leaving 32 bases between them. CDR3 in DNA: TGTGCCAGCAGTTTATATCCTTTCCCCCCAGGAGGTGAGGGGGATAGGGGAAACACCATATATTTT. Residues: CASSLYPFPPGGEGDRGNTIYF.